Listed below are T cell receptor beta chains from one sample, sequenced in a study of memory CD4+ T cells and cytomegalovirus serostatus. This table comes from immunoSEQ multiplex PCR, and its TCRdb copy is limited to in-frame clones, with some not included. Among 50,000 to 70,000 clones, roughly 80% were seen once, and the ten largest hold 0.82%. Sequencing input: memory CD4+ T cells from blood. These receptor sequences come from an adult in good health and CMV-seronegative. CDR3s include the opening cysteine and the closing phenylalanine or tryptophan. Fields, in order: clone size, V gene, J gene, CDR3 length, D gene, CDR3 DNA, CDR3 protein. D genes are given only for firm matches. The size of a clone is reported for some rows only, either as once, few or many, or as a class for expanded clones.

clone size: few
V gene: TRBV2
J gene: TRBJ1-1
CDR3 length: 11
D gene: NA
CDR3 DNA: TGTGCCAGCAGTGAAAGAGGAAACTACTCCTTT
CDR3 protein: CASSERGNYSF

clone size: NA
V gene: TRBV13
J gene: TRBJ1-1
CDR3 length: 14
D gene: NA
CDR3 DNA: TGTGCCAGCAGGGTAAAAGGGGAGGGCACTGAAGCTTTCTTT
CDR3 protein: CASRVKGEGTEAFF

clone size: few
V gene: TRBV7-3
J gene: TRBJ2-1
CDR3 length: 14
D gene: NA
CDR3 DNA: TGTGCCAGCAGCTTAATTTCGGGTGCAAATGAGCAGTTCTTC
CDR3 protein: CASSLISGANEQFF

clone size: once
V gene: TRBV28
J gene: TRBJ1-1
CDR3 length: 16
D gene: NA
CDR3 DNA: TGTGCCAGCAGTTTTTTTGGAGCCGGGGCGGGGACTGAAGCTTTCTTT
CDR3 protein: CASSFFGAGAGTEAFF

clone size: NA
V gene: TRBV7-3
J gene: TRBJ1-2
CDR3 length: 15
D gene: TRBD1
CDR3 DNA: TGTGCCAGCAGCTCAGGACAGGGGCGAGGGGGCGGCTACACCTTC
CDR3 protein: CASSSGQGRGGGYTF

clone size: NA
V gene: TRBV5-6
J gene: TRBJ2-6
CDR3 length: 16
D gene: NA
CDR3 DNA: TGTGCCAGCAGCCAACAGATTAGCTCTGGGGCCAACGTCCTGACTTTC
CDR3 protein: CASSQQISSGANVLTF

clone size: NA
V gene: TRBV18
J gene: TRBJ1-2
CDR3 length: 13
D gene: NA
CDR3 DNA: TGTGCCAGCTCACCCCAGGGTAATGATGGCTACACCTTC
CDR3 protein: CASSPQGNDGYTF

clone size: few
V gene: TRBV5-3
J gene: TRBJ2-7
CDR3 length: 15
D gene: TRBD1
CDR3 DNA: TGTGCCAGCAGCCCCACCGGGACAGGGGCCCACGAGCAGTACTTC
CDR3 protein: CASSPTGTGAHEQYF

clone size: NA
V gene: TRBV5-1
J gene: TRBJ2-1
CDR3 length: 17
D gene: TRBD2
CDR3 DNA: TGCGCCAGCAGGTCGGGGGGTGGGACTAGTGGTGCGGATGAGCAGTTCTTC
CDR3 protein: CASRSGGGTSGADEQFF

clone size: NA
V gene: TRBV6-6
J gene: TRBJ1-1
CDR3 length: 13
D gene: NA
CDR3 DNA: TGTGCCAGCAGTTACTCGGGCAGGGCTGAAGCTTTCTTT
CDR3 protein: CASSYSGRAEAFF

clone size: NA
V gene: TRBV19
J gene: TRBJ2-1
CDR3 length: 16
D gene: NA
CDR3 DNA: TGTGCCAGTAGTATCATAAAGGGCTTGTCGAGGAACGAGCAGTTCTTC
CDR3 protein: CASSIIKGLSRNEQFF

clone size: few
V gene: TRBV4-2
J gene: TRBJ1-2
CDR3 length: 18
D gene: TRBD1
CDR3 DNA: TGTGCCAGCAGCCTAAATAACCCCGGGACAGGGGATAAGAGGGGCTACACCTTC
CDR3 protein: CASSLNNPGTGDKRGYTF

clone size: few
V gene: TRBV4-1
J gene: TRBJ2-4
CDR3 length: 13
D gene: NA
CDR3 DNA: TGCGCCAGCAGCCAAGAAGGTAGAAACATTCAGTACTTC
CDR3 protein: CASSQEGRNIQYF

clone size: NA
V gene: TRBV6-5
J gene: TRBJ1-3
CDR3 length: 15
D gene: NA
CDR3 DNA: TGTGCCAGCAGCATGGCGGCCGACTCTGGAAACACCATATATTTT
CDR3 protein: CASSMAADSGNTIYF

clone size: NA
V gene: TRBV19
J gene: TRBJ1-2
CDR3 length: 15
D gene: NA
CDR3 DNA: TGTGCCAGTAACATACCGGGACACCACAACTATGGCTACACCTTC
CDR3 protein: CASNIPGHHNYGYTF

clone size: NA
V gene: TRBV10-1
J gene: TRBJ1-1
CDR3 length: 15
D gene: TRBD1
CDR3 DNA: TGCGCCAGCCTCGACAGGGTCCCCATGAACACTGAAGCTTTCTTT
CDR3 protein: CASLDRVPMNTEAFF

clone size: NA
V gene: TRBV4-1
J gene: TRBJ2-3
CDR3 length: 15
D gene: NA
CDR3 DNA: TGCGCCAGCAGCCAAGATGTAGGCTTCACAGATACGCAGTATTTT
CDR3 protein: CASSQDVGFTDTQYF

clone size: many
V gene: TRBV5-6
J gene: TRBJ2-7
CDR3 length: 15
D gene: NA
CDR3 DNA: TGTGCCAGCTCCTGGGGGCAGCGAAATACCTACGAGCAGTACTTC
CDR3 protein: CASSWGQRNTYEQYF

clone size: NA
V gene: TRBV5-4
J gene: TRBJ1-4
CDR3 length: 13
D gene: NA
CDR3 DNA: TGTGCCAGCAGCCCCCTGCCCGGGGAAAAACTGTTTTTT
CDR3 protein: CASSPLPGEKLFF

clone size: NA
V gene: TRBV27
J gene: TRBJ1-1
CDR3 length: 15
D gene: NA
CDR3 DNA: TGTGCCAGCAGTTCCCAAACGTGGGGGATTCCTGAAGCTTTCTTT
CDR3 protein: CASSSQTWGIPEAFF

clone size: NA
V gene: TRBV19
J gene: TRBJ1-1
CDR3 length: 19
D gene: TRBD1
CDR3 DNA: TGTGCCAGTAGTTTCCCTACAGGGGGCAAGGTTGACATGAACACTGAAGCTTTCTTT
CDR3 protein: CASSFPTGGKVDMNTEAFF

clone size: NA
V gene: TRBV14
J gene: TRBJ1-1
CDR3 length: 13
D gene: NA
CDR3 DNA: TGTGCCAGCAGCCAAGATCGAAGGGGTGAAGCTTTCTTT
CDR3 protein: CASSQDRRGEAFF

clone size: NA
V gene: TRBV5-1
J gene: TRBJ2-2
CDR3 length: 17
D gene: TRBD2
CDR3 DNA: TGCGCCAGCAGCTTAAGGACTAGCGGGAGGAACACCGGGGAGCTGTTTTTT
CDR3 protein: CASSLRTSGRNTGELFF

clone size: NA
V gene: TRBV27
J gene: TRBJ1-2
CDR3 length: 14
D gene: TRBD1
CDR3 DNA: TGTGCCAGCAGTCGGACAGGGGGTAACTATGGCTACACCTTC
CDR3 protein: CASSRTGGNYGYTF

clone size: few
V gene: TRBV6-6
J gene: TRBJ2-7
CDR3 length: 14
D gene: NA
CDR3 DNA: TGTGCCAGCAGTTTCGCGCCGGGGTCGGGCGAGCAGTACTTC
CDR3 protein: CASSFAPGSGEQYF

clone size: once
V gene: TRBV7-2
J gene: TRBJ1-5
CDR3 length: 14
D gene: NA
CDR3 DNA: TGTGCCAGCAGCCCTTCAATGAGCAATCAGCCCCAGCATTTT
CDR3 protein: CASSPSMSNQPQHF